This T cell receptor (beta chain) comes out of a study of blood T cells in healthy people across ages. The CDR3 runs 14 residues. Germline CDR1 and CDR2: MNHEY and SVGAGI. V lost 5 bases and J lost 5, with 14 bases in between. The second PCR ran about 6 to 11 cycles with a sample-barcoded 5' primer and J-beta primers. Each CDR3 protein gets one entry after TCRdb re-called the 5' RACE reads with MiXCR. The table has over 500,000 distinct CDR3 sequences, under 65% seen once. The V call is TRBV6-5, the J call TRBJ2-3; a possible D gene is TRBD2 (5 bases). The sequence was obtained from a woman older than 75 in good health. The sample was blood. For the CDR3, the DNA is TGTGCCAGCAGTCCCCGCGGGCCAGAAGATACGCAGTATTTT. It is translated as CASSPRGPEDTQYF.